The 28 T cell receptor beta chains presented below share a single source sample, sequenced in a study of T cells after yellow fever vaccination. A single record per CDR3 protein comes from TCRdb applying MiXCR to the 5' RACE reads. The sample consists of 350,000 to 450,000 distinct CDR3 sequences, over 5% of them appearing once. The sample here was PBMCs, taken 5 days after the yellow fever booster vaccination. The receptor source for this set is a man aged 25-45 years who received the YFV17D yellow fever vaccine.

This clonotype appeared a few times. The chain employs TRBV15 and TRBJ2-1; a possible D gene is TRBD2 (5 bases). Trimming stripped 0 bases from V and 10 bases from J, with 13 bases between. Germline V gene sequence: CDR1 LNHNV, CDR2 YYDKDF (reference sequence). This CDR3 has 14 amino acids. The CDR3: CATSRDRGADEQFF. The CDR3 DNA reads as TGTGCCACCAGCAGAGATCGAGGAGCGGACGAGCAGTTCTTC.

This clonotype was counted a few times. This sequence joins TRBV28 and TRBJ2-1, with 9 bases identical to TRBD2. J gave up 6 bases and V 6 bases, and 9 bases lay outside the gene matches. In germline, CDR1 is MDHEN, CDR2 SYDVKM. This CDR3 is built from 15 residues. In DNA, the CDR3 is TGTGCCAGCAGGACCGCCCTAGCGGGGCTCAATGAGCAGTTCTTC. Translation: CASRTALAGLNEQFF.

This clonotype showed up just a few times. The chain uses TRBV7-2 and TRBJ1-4; no definite D call. Trimming removed 2 bases from V and 0 bases from J, with 7 bases in between. This CDR3 region has 15 residues. Per the germline V gene, CDR1 is SGHTA and CDR2 is FQGNSA. CDR3 amino acids: CASSLHAATNEKLFF. CDR3 DNA sequence: TGTGCCAGCAGCTTACACGCAGCAACTAATGAAAAACTGTTTTTT.

Ten or more counts support this clonotype. The chain recombines TRBV20-1 with TRBJ2-2; the match to TRBD1 covers 8 bases. Germline lookup yields CDR1 DFQATT and CDR2 SNEGSKA (reference sequence). V was pared by 6 bases and J by 4 bases, with 7 bases of the junction left unmatched. The CDR3 has 14 amino acids. CDR3 residues: CSATTGAITGELFF. The CDR3 DNA sequence: TGCAGTGCGACGACAGGGGCGATCACCGGGGAGCTGTTTTTT.

In nucleotides, the CDR3 is TGTGCCACCAACAGGGGAGGTATCTACGAGCAGTACTTC. This translates into CATNRGGIYEQYF. This chain links TRBV28 with TRBJ2-7, with D maybe TRBD1 (7 bases). V lost 10 bases to trimming and J lost 3 bases, with 16 bases between them. Germline lookup yields CDR1 MDHEN and CDR2 SYDVKM. The length of the CDR3 is 13 residues.

In its sample, this clonotype was seen a few times. The chain combines TRBV7-2 with TRBJ2-1, with 12 bases fitting TRBD2. Germline loops: CDR1 SGHTA, CDR2 FQGNSA. The CDR3 contains 16 residues. V gave up 0 bases and J gave up 16 bases; unmatched junction bases: 13. CDR3 sequence: CASSLATSGRGVERFF. The CDR3 nucleotides are TGTGCCAGCAGCTTAGCGACTAGCGGGAGAGGGGTGGAGCGTTTCTTC.

Here the CDR3 DNA reads TGTGCCAGCAGTCCCCCCCCGGGGCGGGAGGCCTCCTACAATGAGCAGTTCTTC. Encoded protein: CASSPPPGREASYNEQFF. The genes are TRBV28 and TRBJ2-1, with 8 positions matching TRBD2. The CDR3 totals 18 residues. Germline CDR1 reads MDHEN; CDR2 reads SYDVKM. V lost 5 bases to trimming and J lost 0 bases; unmatched junction nucleotides: 12.

This clonotype has a count of ten or more. The genes are TRBV28 and TRBJ1-5, with 8 bases lining up with TRBD1. Losses at the gene ends were 8 bases for V and 7 bases for J; bases not matched to a gene: 10. The CDR3 contains 14 residues. Germline V gives CDR1 MDHEN, CDR2 SYDVKM. The CDR3 reads CASGNRGAGQPQHF. In nucleotides, the CDR3 is TGTGCCAGCGGAAACAGGGGGGCAGGACAGCCCCAGCATTTT.

Only a few counts were recorded for this clonotype. The chain joins TRBV20-1 to TRBJ2-7; D uncertain. CDR1 DFQATT and CDR2 SNEGSKA come from the germline V gene (reference sequence). Trimming pared 5 bases from V and 1 base from J, leaving 12 bases between. CDR3 length equals 13 residues. The CDR3 loop reads CSASFPPSYEQYF. CDR3 in DNA: TGCAGTGCTTCTTTCCCCCCGTCCTACGAGCAGTACTTC.

This clonotype was picked up a small number of times. The genes are TRBV11-2 and TRBJ2-1, with TRBD2 matching 9 bases. CDR1 and CDR2 (germline): SGHAT, FQNNGV. Trimming cost V 7 bases and J 8 bases; bases outside gene matches: 6. The CDR3 sequence is 13 residues long. In nucleotides, the CDR3 is TGTGCCAGCATCCTTAGCGGGAGAGATGAGCAGTTCTTC. Encoded protein: CASILSGRDEQFF.

The chain employs TRBV6-2 or TRBV6-3 and TRBJ2-1; D may match TRBD1 or TRBD2 (5 bases each). The CDR3 sequence is 14 residues long. Trimming shortened V by 6 bases and J by 5 bases, and 14 bases separated the two germline ends. The germline V gene has CDR1 MNHEY and CDR2 SVGEGT. The CDR3 loop is CASRYRDPNNEQFF. The CDR3 coding sequence is TGTGCCAGCAGATACCGGGACCCTAACAATGAGCAGTTCTTC.

The chain uses TRBV6-2 or TRBV6-3 and TRBJ2-2, with no clear D. The CDR3 runs 11 residues. The germline V gene encodes CDR1 MNHEY and CDR2 SVGEGT. Trimming left V 10 bases short and J 3 bases short, with 6 bases between. The CDR3 nucleotides read TGTGCCACCGAGGACACCGGGGAGCTGTTTTTT. It translates to CATEDTGELFF.

The table lists this clonotype with a few counts. This chain connects TRBV15 to TRBJ2-5; TRBD2 aligns across 7 bases. Germline CDR1 LNHNV, CDR2 YYDKDF (reference sequence). There are 14 residues in the CDR3. With V trimmed by 8 bases and J by 1 base, 7 bases remained unmatched. The CDR3 protein is CATGGDQTQETQYF. The CDR3 nucleotides read TGTGCCACCGGGGGGGATCAAACCCAAGAGACCCAGTACTTC.

This clonotype was detected only a few times. The chain recombines TRBV6-1 with TRBJ2-6; the D gene is possibly TRBD1 (6 bases). The germline CDR1 and CDR2 sequences are MNHNS and SASEGT. Trimming removed 7 bases at V and 0 bases at J, with 19 bases between. There are 18 residues in the CDR3. CDR3 nucleotides: TGTGCCAGCATCCTCACAGGGTCACGCCCCTCTGGGGCCAACGTCCTGACTTTC. Protein sequence: CASILTGSRPSGANVLTF.

The chain combines TRBV7-8 with TRBJ2-5; TRBD2 is a possible D gene (6 bases). Per the germline V gene, CDR1 is SGHVS and CDR2 is FQNEAQ. The V end lost 5 bases, the J end lost 7 bases, and 20 bases lay between the germline ends. The CDR3 loop spans 15 amino acids. The CDR3 DNA is TGTGCCAGCAGCGAACGCGGGGCCAGTTCGGGGACCCAGTACTTC. Protein: CASSERGASSGTQYF.

This clonotype was counted ten times or more. The CDR3 DNA is TGCGCCAGCAGCTTGGTGGGGGGGCAACAAGAGACCCAGTACTTC. It is translated as CASSLVGGQQETQYF. The V and J genes are TRBV5-1 and TRBJ2-5, with a weak D call TRBD2 (7 bases). Germline V CDR1 and CDR2: SGHRS, YFSETQ. V dropped 0 bases and J dropped 2 bases, with 11 bases sitting between them. The CDR3 loop spans 15 amino acids.

This clonotype was seen a handful of times. The chain combines TRBV5-1 with TRBJ2-7; the D call may be TRBD1 or TRBD2 (5 bases each). This CDR3 spans 13 amino acids. Germline values: CDR1 SGHRS, CDR2 YFSETQ. V was cut by 5 bases and J by 3 bases, with 12 bases left in between. This CDR3 reads CASRPGTGYEQYF. The CDR3 region has the DNA TGCGCCAGCAGACCGGGGACGGGCTACGAGCAGTACTTC. The full variable domain, its missing parts supplied by reference TRBV5-1 and TRBJ2-7, is KAGVTQTPRYLIKTRGQQVTLSCSPISGHRSVSWYQQTPGQGLQFLFEYFSETQRNKGNFPGRFSGRQFSNSRSEMNVSTLELGDSALYLCASRPGTGYEQYFGPGTRLTVT.

The CDR3 sequence: CASSEPLQPQHF. For the CDR3, the DNA is TGTGCCAGTAGCGAACCACTTCAGCCCCAGCATTTT. The chain employs TRBV19 and TRBJ1-5, with no clear D. CDR3 length: 12 amino acids. The germline CDR1 and CDR2 sequences are LNHDA and SQIVND (reference sequence). V lost 6 bases to trimming and J lost 6 bases, with 9 bases between them.

This chain links TRBV20-1 with TRBJ2-5; D might be TRBD1 (7 bases). The ends were cut back, 5 bases at V and 8 bases at J, with 24 bases in the middle. Germline values: CDR1 DFQATT, CDR2 SNEGSKA (reference sequence). The CDR3 has 15 amino acids. This CDR3 is CSASPDRRDPLTQYF. The DNA of the CDR3 is TGCAGTGCTTCCCCGGACAGGAGGGACCCACTAACCCAGTACTTC.

The rearrangement joins TRBV4-3 to TRBJ1-6; D unresolved. The V gene's germline CDR1 is LGHNA and CDR2 YSLEER. CDR3 size: 14 residues. V lost 1 base and J 8 bases, leaving 9 bases between the germline ends. The DNA for the CDR3 is TGCGCCAGCAGCCAAGGTACATTGGATTCACCCCTCCACTTT. Protein: CASSQGTLDSPLHF.

The sample holds many counts of this clonotype. The V and J genes are TRBV6-1 and TRBJ2-5; 9 bases are shared with TRBD2. V lost 6 bases, J lost 5 bases, and 7 bases stayed unmatched. This CDR3 region has 14 residues. Germline V CDR1 and CDR2: MNHNS, SASEGT. CDR3 in DNA: TGTGCCAGCAGGGCCACGGCGGGAGGGGAGACCCAGTACTTC. This translates into CASRATAGGETQYF.

This clonotype was observed a few times. The V gene is TRBV4-3, the J gene TRBJ2-3; D gene unclear. Germline V lookup: CDR1 LGHNA, CDR2 YSLEER. The CDR3 extends over 16 amino acids. Trimming took 0 bases from V and 3 from J, leaving 13 bases between them. CDR3 in DNA: TGCGCCAGCAGCCAAGAGGCTAGTTTGTCTACAGATACGCAGTATTTT. It yields the protein CASSQEASLSTDTQYF.

This clonotype was seen at least ten times. The V call is TRBV18, the J call TRBJ2-1; TRBD1 agrees at 7 bases. The germline V gene encodes CDR1 KGHSH and CDR2 LQKENI. CDR3 size: 15 residues. The J segment lost 8 bases and the V segment lost 6 bases, leaving 13 bases of the junction unmatched. CDR3 in DNA: TGTGCCAGCTCGCGGACAGGCAGCAAGGGCGATGAGCAGTTCTTC. Residues: CASSRTGSKGDEQFF.

This clonotype has only a few counts. At one end, the junction sequence differs from germline, possibly due to a read error. The V call is TRBV20-1, the J call TRBJ2-1, with a tentative D call TRBD1 (6 bases). From germline, CDR1 is DFQATT and CDR2 SNEGSKA (reference sequence). The CDR3 extends over 15 amino acids. The CDR3 protein is CSKATGPYSYNEQFF. CDR3 nucleotides: TGTAGTAAGGCGACAGGTCCATATAGCTACAATGAGCAGTTCTTC.

The CDR3 region is CATASGSLLTGELFF. CDR3 nucleotides: TGTGCCACCGCTAGCGGGAGCCTCCTCACCGGGGAGCTGTTTTTT. V usage is TRBV19 and J usage is TRBJ2-2, with 10 bases that match TRBD2. In germline, CDR1 is LNHDA, CDR2 SQIVND (reference sequence). After removal of 10 bases from V and 4 bases from J, the junction contained 9 bases not matched to a gene. This CDR3 comprises 15 residues.

With regard to this clonotype: This may be a read error: a much more frequent sequence differs by one nucleotide. V and J are TRBV20-1 and TRBJ2-1, with D maybe TRBD2 (6 bases). The V end lost 4 bases, the J end lost 7 bases, and 17 bases lay between the germline ends. The CDR3 runs to 14 residues. Per germline, CDR1 DFQATT and CDR2 SNEGSKA (reference sequence). This CDR3 is CSAIIPGVRNEQFF. In DNA form, the CDR3 reads TGCAGTGCTATAATCCCGGGAGTGCGGAATGAGCAGTTCTTC.

This clonotype has at least ten counts. V gene TRBV28 combines with J gene TRBJ2-5; weak D call: TRBD2 (6 bases). The germline V gene has CDR1 MDHEN and CDR2 SYDVKM. Trimming took off 2 bases at V and 4 bases at J, with 11 bases between the two ends. The CDR3 has 14 amino acids. The CDR3 DNA follows: TGTGCCAGCAGTTTAGTCGGGGGAGGAGAGACCCAGTACTTC. It specifies CASSLVGGGETQYF.

This clonotype was recorded at least ten times. The chain joins TRBV27 to TRBJ2-3; 10 nucleotides agree with TRBD2. With 3 bases clipped from V and 2 bases from J, the junction kept 8 bases outside the gene matches. Germline V gene data show CDR1 as MNHEY and CDR2 as SMNVEV (reference sequence). The CDR3 runs 17 residues. As DNA, the CDR3 is TGTGCCAGCAGTTTTGGGTCTAGCGGGAGACACACAGATACGCAGTATTTT. Translating it yields CASSFGSSGRHTDTQYF.